The 32 T cell receptor beta chains presented below share a single source sample, sequenced in a study of cytomegalovirus exposure and HLA in healthy donors (dated 2017 in TCRdb). Library preparation used the immunoSEQ multiplex PCR assay. A mixture of 60 forward primers for TCR Vbeta segments and 13 reverse primers for TCR Jbeta segments was used in the multiplex PCR. Imported from immuneACCESS, the table was reduced by TCRdb to in-frame sequences with V and J called. These copies leave out some clones; in studies compared against another copy, an unresolved V gene accounts for under half, and the cause of the remainder is not known. Counted in this sample were around 170,000 clones; 60% to 85% of them appeared once. The top ten clones comprise around 5.7% of the sample. What was sequenced was PBMCs. Receptor source: a man aged 40-49 years in good health and CMV-seronegative.

The chain is built from TRBV5-1 and TRBJ1-2; D not certain. Germline V gene data show CDR1 as SGHRS and CDR2 as YFSETQ. This CDR3 contains 13 residues. The V end was cut by 4 bases, the J end by 2 bases, with 9 bases between. The CDR3 DNA follows: TGCGCCAGCAGCCGAGACGGGAACTATGGCTACACCTTC. It yields the protein CASSRDGNYGYTF. Drawing the rest from reference TRBV5-1 and TRBJ1-2, the complete variable domain is KAGVTQTPRYLIKTRGQQVTLSCSPISGHRSVSWYQQTPGQGLQFLFEYFSETQRNKGNFPGRFSGRQFSNSRSEMNVSTLELGDSALYLCASSRDGNYGYTFGSGTRLTVV.

The chain uses TRBV4-1 and TRBJ2-7; D is possibly TRBD2 (5 bases). Germline CDR1 and CDR2: MGHRA and YSYEKL. V was trimmed by 0 bases and J by 8 bases, leaving 11 bases between them. This CDR3 has 13 residues. CDR3 in amino acids: CASSQEAAAKQYF. The CDR3 DNA is TGCGCCAGCAGCCAAGAGGCAGCGGCGAAGCAGTACTTC.

The genes are TRBV6-6 and TRBJ1-5; D gene unclear. Germline CDR1 and CDR2: MNHNY and SVGAGI (reference sequence). The CDR3 sequence is 13 residues long. Trimming stripped 5 bases from V and 2 bases from J, with 7 bases between. The CDR3 spells CASSPPGNQPQHF. The DNA for the CDR3 is TGTGCCAGCAGTCCCCCGGGCAATCAGCCCCAGCATTTT.

The V and J genes are TRBV29-1 and TRBJ1-2; 10 bases map to TRBD1. The V gene end was trimmed by 3 bases and the J gene end by 8 bases; junction bases not matched to a gene: 3. Germline CDR1 SQVTM, CDR2 ANQGSEA. CDR3 length equals 12 residues. CDR3 protein: CSVEGTGVGYTF. As DNA, the CDR3 is TGCAGCGTTGAGGGGACAGGGGTCGGCTACACCTTC.

V gene TRBV7-9 combines with J gene TRBJ2-7; TRBD2 aligns across 9 bases. The CDR3 sequence is 15 residues long. The germline gives CDR1 SEHNR, CDR2 FQNEAQ (reference sequence). J lost 2 bases, V lost 5 bases, and 7 bases had no gene match. The CDR3 DNA follows: TGTGCCAGCAGCCCCGGGACTAGCTACACCTACGAGCAGTACTTC. Amino acids: CASSPGTSYTYEQYF.

The chain carries TRBV4-3 and TRBJ1-2, with a possible D match to TRBD1 (6 bases). V was trimmed by 0 bases and J by 4 bases, leaving 12 bases between them. This CDR3 spans 15 amino acids. Per germline, CDR1 LGHNA and CDR2 YSLEER. CDR3 DNA sequence: TGCGCCAGCAGCCAAGATGGCAGGGGCGGCTATGGCTACACCTTC. Its protein product is CASSQDGRGGYGYTF.

CDR3 sequence (DNA): TGTGCAAGTCGCCCACATCGCGGACACCTCTATGGCTACACCTTC. Encoded protein: CASRPHRGHLYGYTF. V usage is TRBV12-2 and J usage is TRBJ1-2; the D segment call TRBD1 is taken from the table without a DNA check. TRBV12-2 constitutes a pseudogene. The CDR3 is made up of 15 amino acids.

The CDR3 bases are TGTGCCAGCAGTCCCGGGGGGGCCAATCAGCCCCAGCATTTT. It translates to CASSPGGANQPQHF. V is TRBV27 and J is TRBJ1-5; maybe TRBD1 (6 bases). In germline, CDR1 is MNHEY, CDR2 SMNVEV (reference sequence). The CDR3 extends over 14 amino acids. V lost 5 bases, J lost 3 bases, and 11 bases lay in between.

This clone was picked up a small number of times. CDR3 DNA sequence: TGCGCCAGCAGCCTTTGGACAGGCCCTACTGGGTCCTACGAGCAGTACTTC. Translated: CASSLWTGPTGSYEQYF. This rearrangement joins TRBV4-3 to TRBJ2-7, with 7 bases aligning to TRBD1. The CDR3 totals 17 residues. Germline CDR1 reads LGHNA; CDR2 reads YSLEER. The trim removed 4 bases at V and 1 base at J, leaving 13 bases unmatched.

The chain has TRBV19 and TRBJ2-7; 8 bases match TRBD1. The CDR3 consists of 14 residues. From germline, CDR1 is LNHDA and CDR2 SQIVND (reference sequence). The trim removed 6 bases at V and 1 base at J, leaving 5 bases unmatched. The CDR3 nucleotides read TGTGCCAGTAGCCTCCGGGACAGGTCCTACGAGCAGTACTTC. Protein product: CASSLRDRSYEQYF.

V gene TRBV7-6 combines with J gene TRBJ2-5; D gene uncertain. V was shortened by 1 base and J by 4 bases, with 10 bases between the two germline ends. In germline, CDR1 is SGHVS, CDR2 FNYEAQ. There are 14 residues in the CDR3. The CDR3 sequence: CASSLEARPETQYF. The CDR3, as DNA: TGTGCCAGCAGCTTAGAAGCCCGTCCAGAGACCCAGTACTTC.

The rearrangement joins TRBV2 to TRBJ1-2; D ambiguous. V lost 1 base, J lost 6 bases, and 9 bases lay in between. Germline CDR1 SNHLY, CDR2 FYNNEI. CDR3 length: 13 amino acids. CDR3 nucleotides: TGTGCCAGCAGTGAAGGCACGGTCCATGGCTACACCTTC. As protein: CASSEGTVHGYTF.

The chain employs TRBV4-1 and TRBJ2-1, with TRBD2 identical over 7 bases. Germline trimming cut 0 bases from V and 5 bases from J; bases unmatched to any gene: 16. CDR1 and CDR2 from the germline V gene are MGHRA and YSYEKL. There are 19 residues in the CDR3. The CDR3 sequence: CASSQDSASNHRGDNEQFF. The CDR3, as DNA: TGCGCCAGCAGCCAAGATTCGGCTAGCAATCACCGGGGGGACAATGAGCAGTTCTTC.

V usage is TRBV10-1 and J usage is TRBJ2-3; 7 nucleotides align to TRBD1. Germline values: CDR1 WNHNN, CDR2 SYGVQD (reference sequence). The CDR3 sequence is 14 residues long. The J segment lost 2 bases and the V segment lost 5 bases, leaving 4 bases of the junction unmatched. The CDR3 nucleotides read TGCGCCAGCAGTTCCGGGACAGACACAGATACGCAGTATTTT. It is translated as CASSSGTDTDTQYF.

This chain connects TRBV11-3 to TRBJ2-7, with TRBD2 as a possible D gene (6 bases). V was trimmed by 2 bases and J by 0 bases, leaving 8 bases between them. Germline CDR1 and CDR2: SGHNT and YENEEA. CDR3 size: 14 residues. CDR3 amino acids: CASSLTGLSYEQYF. The CDR3 DNA reads TGTGCCAGCAGCTTAACGGGACTCTCCTACGAGCAGTACTTC.

The chain employs TRBV5-4 and TRBJ1-1; no firm D call. With 2 bases removed from V and 0 bases from J, the gap between germline ends came to 5 bases. This CDR3 is 13 amino acids long. Germline-derived CDR1 and CDR2 are SGHNT and YYREEE (reference sequence). CDR3 amino acids: CASSFTVNTEAFF. CDR3 nucleotides: TGTGCCAGCAGCTTTACGGTGAACACTGAAGCTTTCTTT.

Remarks on this clone: This CDR3 is also generated by other DNA sequences in the sample. V usage is TRBV7-2 and J usage is TRBJ1-6, with D tentatively TRBD1 (6 bases). The germline V and J ends were trimmed by 1 base and 7 bases, with 11 bases remaining between them. CDR1 is SGHTA, CDR2 FQGNSA, per germline. This CDR3 is built from 15 residues. This CDR3 is CASSLVTGRNSPLHF. The CDR3 DNA is TGTGCCAGCAGCTTAGTGACAGGCAGGAATTCACCCCTCCACTTT.

The V gene is TRBV9, the J gene TRBJ2-5; the match to TRBD2 covers 12 bases. The J call may be wrong; the DNA end is better matched by TRBJ2-7. The CDR3 runs 17 residues. Per germline, CDR1 SGDLS and CDR2 YYNGEE. Here the CDR3 DNA reads TGTGCCAGCAGCGCCTATTCGCTAGCGGGGGGGTCCTACGAGCAGTACTTC. Its translation: CASSAYSLAGGSYEQYF.

The chain joins TRBV11-2 to TRBJ2-5, with TRBD1 as a possible D gene (6 bases). Germline assignment: CDR1 SGHAT and CDR2 FQNNGV. The CDR3 consists of 14 residues. V lost 1 base to trimming and J lost 6 bases, with 12 bases between them. The CDR3 DNA sequence: TGTGCCAGCAGCTTAGTCTCAGGGGAACAGACCCAGTACTTC. Translation gives CASSLVSGEQTQYF.

The chain is built from TRBV18 and TRBJ1-1, with unresolved D. Germline V gene lookup returns CDR1 KGHSH and CDR2 LQKENI. Trimming took off 3 bases at V and 1 base at J, with 12 bases between the two ends. The CDR3 contains 15 residues. CDR3: CASSPLGRENTEAFF. The DNA of the CDR3 is TGTGCCAGCTCACCCCTGGGGAGAGAGAACACTGAAGCTTTCTTT.

The V and J genes are TRBV11-2 and TRBJ2-7; TRBD1 is a possible D gene (5 bases). The CDR3 is 16 residues long. Looked up from germline, CDR1 is SGHAT and CDR2 is FQNNGV. V lost 1 base and J lost 0, with 13 bases in between. The chain's CDR3 is CASSLGQRLSSYEQYF. The CDR3 nucleotides are TGTGCCAGCAGCTTAGGACAGAGATTGAGCTCCTACGAGCAGTACTTC.

The chain joins TRBV4-1 to TRBJ2-7, with 14 bases identical to TRBD2. CDR1 and CDR2 (germline): MGHRA, YSYEKL. Unmatched junction bases numbered 3, after V lost 1 base and J lost 7 bases. CDR3 size: 15 residues. The CDR3: CASSQGLAGGGEQYF. CDR3 DNA: TGCGCCAGCAGCCAAGGACTAGCGGGAGGGGGGGAGCAGTACTTC.

This rearrangement joins TRBV6-5 to TRBJ2-6; no clear D. The CDR3 has 13 residues. Trimming left V 8 bases short and J 1 base short, with 6 bases between. Germline V lookup: CDR1 MNHEY, CDR2 SVGAGI. The CDR3 DNA reads TGTGCCAGCCGAGAATCTGGGGCCAACGTCCTGACTTTC. It translates to CASRESGANVLTF.

The chain combines TRBV6-4 with TRBJ1-2; no clear D. The CDR3 totals 13 residues. Germline V gene data show CDR1 as MRHNA and CDR2 as SNTAGT. Trimming pared 2 bases from V and 7 bases from J, leaving 11 bases between. The CDR3 protein is CASSDEGGGGYTF. The CDR3, as DNA: TGTGCCAGCAGTGACGAGGGAGGAGGTGGCTACACCTTC.

A remark on this clone: Other DNA sequences in the same sample also yield this CDR3. The chain has TRBV6-1 and TRBJ1-1, with D unclear. With 6 bases removed from V and 0 bases from J, the gap between germline ends came to 11 bases. Germline assignment: CDR1 MNHNS and CDR2 SASEGT. The CDR3 runs to 14 residues. This CDR3 is CASRLQTMNTEAFF. The CDR3 DNA sequence: TGTGCCAGCAGGCTACAGACGATGAACACTGAAGCTTTCTTT.

The chain uses TRBV30 and TRBJ1-3; D unresolved. V was clipped by 2 bases and J by 3 bases, with 5 bases between them. CDR1 and CDR2 (germline): GTSNPN, SVGIG (reference sequence). The length of the CDR3 is 12 residues. The CDR3 sequence is CAWSLSGNTIYF. CDR3 bases: TGTGCCTGGAGTCTTAGTGGAAACACCATATATTTT.

The chain joins TRBV6-4 to TRBJ2-5; 7 positions match TRBD2. V lost 3 bases to trimming and J lost 4 bases; unmatched junction nucleotides: 5. CDR1 and CDR2 from the germline V gene are MRHNA and SNTAGT. The CDR3 totals 14 residues. CDR3 residues: CASSEDGRTETQYF. For the CDR3, the DNA is TGTGCCAGCAGTGAGGACGGGAGGACAGAGACCCAGTACTTC.

The chain links TRBV4-3 to TRBJ2-1; 8 bases fit TRBD2. Germline CDR1 LGHNA, CDR2 YSLEER. V lost 1 base, J lost 8 bases, and 10 bases stayed unmatched. The CDR3 covers 16 residues. The CDR3 here is CASSQGDGGAVYEQFF. The CDR3 nucleotides are TGCGCCAGCAGCCAAGGGGACGGGGGGGCTGTATATGAGCAGTTCTTC.

The chain employs TRBV19 and TRBJ2-5, with a tentative D call TRBD1 (6 bases). Trimming took off 0 bases at V and 7 bases at J, with 18 bases between the two ends. This CDR3 contains 16 residues. CDR1 is LNHDA and CDR2 is SQIVND in the germline V gene (reference sequence). DNA of the CDR3: TGTGCCAGTAGTATAGATCCCCGACAGGACCGAGGGACCCAGTACTTC. This codes for CASSIDPRQDRGTQYF.

This chain connects TRBV18 to TRBJ1-5, with TRBD1 identical over 8 bases. J lost 5 bases, V lost 5 bases, and 11 bases had no gene match. Germline V gene data show CDR1 as KGHSH and CDR2 as LQKENI. The CDR3 has 16 amino acids. The CDR3 region is CASSSGGAGTDQPQHF. For the CDR3, the DNA is TGTGCCAGCTCATCAGGGGGCGCGGGTACAGATCAGCCCCAGCATTTT.

The chain links TRBV11-3 to TRBJ1-3; D is ambiguous. The CDR3 is 12 residues long. CDR1 and CDR2 (germline): SGHNT, YENEEA. V gave up 5 bases and J gave up 4 bases, with 6 bases separating them. CDR3 bases: TGTGCCAGCAGCCCGAGAGGAAACACCATATATTTT. Protein: CASSPRGNTIYF.

This rearrangement joins TRBV5-4 to TRBJ2-1; 9 bases line up with TRBD1. Losses at the gene ends were 5 bases for V and 9 bases for J; bases not matched to a gene: 6. The CDR3 spans 13 residues. CDR1 SGHNT and CDR2 YYREEE come from the germline V gene (reference sequence). The CDR3: CASRGQGDGEQFF. In nucleotides, the CDR3 is TGTGCCAGCAGGGGACAGGGTGATGGTGAGCAGTTCTTC.